Sequencing of this T cell receptor beta chain was carried out in a study of cytomegalovirus exposure and HLA in healthy donors. Method: immunoSEQ multiplex PCR; TCRdb's copy keeps in-frame clones and lacks some. The sample has approximately 82,000 clones, 85% to 95% seen once. Regarding the study as a whole: Using the classifier, cytomegalovirus status was reportedly diagnosed with high specificity and sensitivity. There were some public TCRs occurring in many donors, but most TCR sequences were rare. The study put around 180 TCR beta chains on its list as cytomegalovirus-associated. As confirmed in vitro, a few CMV-associated chains were specific for CMV antigens.

With respect to this clone: Its target is unknown.

The receptor was derived from a young woman in good health and CMV-seronegative. The sequenced sample was PBMCs.

CDR3 residues: CASSAEIGEQYF. The CDR3 DNA reads as TGCGCCAGCAGCGCGGAAATAGGTGAGCAGTACTTC. This sequence joins TRBV5-1 and TRBJ2-7; D not resolved. The germline V gene has CDR1 SGHRS and CDR2 YFSETQ. The V end was cut by 4 bases, the J end by 7 bases, with 12 bases between. The CDR3 has 12 residues.